This T cell receptor beta chain was sequenced during a study of identical twins. Comment on this clonotype: A read error may produce the germline difference seen at one junction end.

TCRdb re-called the 5' RACE reads through MiXCR, storing one row per CDR3 protein. The sample holds a few hundred thousand distinct CDR3 sequences, more than 20% seen once. Germline CDR1 and CDR2: KGHDR and SFDVKD. The CDR3 is 14 residues long. The sample was also linked to a second study, of T cells expressing NK-cell markers. This second study says: These clonotypes also led the CD3+CD56-NKG2C+ fraction in a handful of donors.

This receptor was taken from a woman younger than 35 in good health. V and J are TRBV24-1 and TRBJ2-1; the D gene is possibly TRBD2 (6 bases). The sequencing input was CD4+ T cells sorted from blood. The CDR3 DNA reads TGTGCCACCCGTGACGGGGGAGGCACGAATGAGCAGTTCTTC. Translated: CATRDGGGTNEQFF.